This TCR beta chain was identified during a study of blood T cell repertoires in COVID-19. Overall study context: Donors in the United States, Italy and Spain gave samples during acute or convalescent COVID-19. In each case, the material was cDNA or gDNA derived from T cells, B-cell-depleted T cells, or PBMCs.

V lost 0 bases and J 7 bases, leaving 10 bases between the germline ends. Germline CDR1 is SGHRS and CDR2 is YFSETQ. This CDR3 is 13 amino acids long. TCRdb keeps only in-frame clones here, not all; method: immunoSEQ multiplex PCR. The sample holds 250,000 to 300,000 clones; 80% to 90% are singletons and the top ten take approximately 14%. It was during active infection that Seattle patients were enrolled and then longitudinally followed. The V call is TRBV5-1, the J call TRBJ1-1; tentative D call: TRBD1 (5 bases). What was sequenced was peripheral blood. The sequence was collected from a woman aged 70-85 years with COVID-19, enrolled during active disease. The CDR3 sequence: CASSLVVGDEAFF. The CDR3 DNA is TGCGCCAGCAGCTTGGTGGTAGGGGATGAAGCTTTCTTT.